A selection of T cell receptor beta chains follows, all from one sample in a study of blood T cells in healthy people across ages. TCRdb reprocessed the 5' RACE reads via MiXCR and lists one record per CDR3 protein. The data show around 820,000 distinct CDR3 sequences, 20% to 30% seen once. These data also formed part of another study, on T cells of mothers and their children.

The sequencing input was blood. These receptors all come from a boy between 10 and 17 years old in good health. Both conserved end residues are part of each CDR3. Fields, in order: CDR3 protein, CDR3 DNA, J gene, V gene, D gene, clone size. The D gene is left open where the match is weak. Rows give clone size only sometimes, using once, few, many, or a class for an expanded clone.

CDR3 protein: CASSKGPNTEAFF
CDR3 DNA: TGTGCCAGCAGCAAGGGACCGAACACTGAAGCTTTCTTT
J gene: TRBJ1-1
V gene: TRBV7-9
D gene: NA
clone size: NA

CDR3 protein: CSAEQGRSSTETQYF
CDR3 DNA: TGCAGTGCTGAACAGGGGCGGTCTAGCACAGAGACGCAGTATTTT
J gene: TRBJ2-3
V gene: TRBV20-1
D gene: TRBD1
clone size: NA

CDR3 protein: CASTDRDRDYGYTF
CDR3 DNA: TGTGCCAGCACCGACCGGGACAGGGACTATGGCTACACCTTC
J gene: TRBJ1-2
V gene: TRBV6-2/TRBV6-3
D gene: TRBD1
clone size: NA

CDR3 protein: CASSQSWNTEAFF
CDR3 DNA: TGTGCCAGCAGCCAAAGTTGGAACACTGAAGCTTTCTTT
J gene: TRBJ1-1
V gene: TRBV3-1
D gene: NA
clone size: NA

CDR3 protein: CASSLESSAAEQYF
CDR3 DNA: TGTGCCAGCAGTCTAGAGTCCTCGGCGGCCGAGCAGTACTTC
J gene: TRBJ2-7
V gene: TRBV6-6
D gene: NA
clone size: NA

CDR3 protein: CSADTGVSETQYF
CDR3 DNA: TGCAGCGCTGATACCGGGGTTTCGGAGACCCAGTACTTC
J gene: TRBJ2-5
V gene: TRBV29-1
D gene: NA
clone size: NA

CDR3 protein: CSARDKETGAIYEQYF
CDR3 DNA: TGCAGTGCTAGAGATAAGGAGACAGGGGCGATCTACGAGCAGTACTTC
J gene: TRBJ2-7
V gene: TRBV20-1
D gene: TRBD1
clone size: NA

CDR3 protein: CASSARDYRDTQYF
CDR3 DNA: TGTGCCAGCAGCGCTAGGGACTACCGAGATACGCAGTATTTT
J gene: TRBJ2-3
V gene: TRBV7-2
D gene: TRBD2
clone size: few

CDR3 protein: CASDPGQGTYEQYF
CDR3 DNA: TGTGCCAGCGATCCGGGACAGGGGACCTACGAGCAGTACTTC
J gene: TRBJ2-7
V gene: TRBV12-3/TRBV12-4
D gene: TRBD1
clone size: NA

CDR3 protein: CASSDRGLALTHEQYF
CDR3 DNA: TGTGCCAGCAGTGACCGGGGACTAGCGTTAACCCACGAGCAGTACTTC
J gene: TRBJ2-7
V gene: TRBV25-1
D gene: TRBD2
clone size: few

CDR3 protein: CSVPNRGSGGYTF
CDR3 DNA: TGCAGCGTGCCCAACAGGGGGTCGGGTGGCTACACCTTC
J gene: TRBJ1-2
V gene: TRBV29-1
D gene: TRBD1
clone size: NA

CDR3 protein: CASSLVATDTQYF
CDR3 DNA: TGTGCCAGCAGCTTGGTAGCGACAGATACGCAGTATTTT
J gene: TRBJ2-3
V gene: TRBV13
D gene: NA
clone size: NA

CDR3 protein: CSVEERDRGRTDTQYF
CDR3 DNA: TGCAGCGTTGAAGAGAGGGACAGGGGCCGCACAGATACGCAGTATTTT
J gene: TRBJ2-3
V gene: TRBV29-1
D gene: TRBD1
clone size: NA

CDR3 protein: CASSQDRGTGSNEQYF
CDR3 DNA: TGCGCCAGCAGCCAAGATCGGGGGACAGGGTCCAACGAGCAGTACTTC
J gene: TRBJ2-7
V gene: TRBV4-3
D gene: TRBD1
clone size: NA

CDR3 protein: CASSQYTGGKFF
CDR3 DNA: TGTGCCAGCAGCCAATACACAGGGGGCAAGTTCTTC
J gene: TRBJ2-5
V gene: TRBV14
D gene: TRBD1
clone size: NA